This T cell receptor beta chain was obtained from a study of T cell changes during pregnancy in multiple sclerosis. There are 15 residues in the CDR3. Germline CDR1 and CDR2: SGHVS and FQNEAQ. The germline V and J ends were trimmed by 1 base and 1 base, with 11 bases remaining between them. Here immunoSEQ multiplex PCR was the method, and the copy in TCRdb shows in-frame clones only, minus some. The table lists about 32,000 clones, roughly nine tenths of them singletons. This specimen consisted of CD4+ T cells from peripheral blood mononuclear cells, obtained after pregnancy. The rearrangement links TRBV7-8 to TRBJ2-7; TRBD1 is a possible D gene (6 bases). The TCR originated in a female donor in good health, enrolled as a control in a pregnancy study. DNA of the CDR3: TGTGCCAGCAGCTTAGTAAGGGACATATCCTACGAGCAGTACTTC. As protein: CASSLVRDISYEQYF.